The clone carrying this T cell receptor beta chain was seen a handful of times. Its antigen is not identified. A second PCR of 7 to 11 cycles used a sample-barcoded 5' primer and a J-beta primer mix. There were at least 2.5 million CDR3-containing paired-end reads obtained from each sample. TCRdb reanalysed the 5' RACE reads using MiXCR and keeps one entry per CDR3 protein. The sample has nearly 800,000 distinct CDR3 sequences, 20% to 25% seen once. The record originates from a study of blood T cells in healthy people across ages. V lost 6 bases to trimming and J lost 8 bases, with 13 bases between them. The CDR3 runs to 12 residues. Germline V gene lookup returns CDR1 DFQATT and CDR2 SNEGSKA (reference sequence). Study results and caveats: Diversity estimates drawn from one million T cells were deemed underestimates.

These records were also assigned to another study, of T cells of mothers and their children. That study adds: There were no persistent microchimeric T cell clones detected.

The chain couples TRBV20-1 to TRBJ1-4; the D gene is possibly TRBD1 (6 bases). The receptor was derived from a boy between 5 and 17 years old in good health. Sequenced input: blood. The CDR3 DNA sequence: TGCAGTGCCCTAGACAGGACCGAAAAACTGTTTTTT. It translates to CSALDRTEKLFF.